This T cell receptor (beta chain) was documented in a study of T cell responses to AZD1222 COVID-19 vaccine. Study findings and constraints: None of the repertoires were sampled until the peak T cell response had passed.

The repertoire was sequenced with immunoSEQ multiplex PCR; TCRdb's copy has only in-frame clones and lacks some. The sample includes 60,000 to 90,000 clones, over 75% of them seen just once. Pooling covered second doses at about 4 or about 12 weeks. V was pared by 2 bases and J by 2 bases, with 11 bases between. This CDR3 has 15 residues. Germline assignment: CDR1 SGHRS and CDR2 YFSETQ. Regarding this clone: What it binds is unknown.

Here the sequenced sample was peripheral blood, taken 28 days after the second AZD1222 dose. This clonotype was obtained from an adult who received the AZD1222 COVID-19 vaccine. V is TRBV5-1 and J is TRBJ1-3; D gene unclear. The CDR3 DNA is TGCGCCAGCAGCTTCAACTGGGTAGCTGGAAACACCATATATTTT. Translated, it gives CASSFNWVAGNTIYF. Full variable domain (remainder filled in from reference TRBV5-1 and TRBJ1-3): KAGVTQTPRYLIKTRGQQVTLSCSPISGHRSVSWYQQTPGQGLQFLFEYFSETQRNKGNFPGRFSGRQFSNSRSEMNVSTLELGDSALYLCASSFNWVAGNTIYFGEGSWLTVV.